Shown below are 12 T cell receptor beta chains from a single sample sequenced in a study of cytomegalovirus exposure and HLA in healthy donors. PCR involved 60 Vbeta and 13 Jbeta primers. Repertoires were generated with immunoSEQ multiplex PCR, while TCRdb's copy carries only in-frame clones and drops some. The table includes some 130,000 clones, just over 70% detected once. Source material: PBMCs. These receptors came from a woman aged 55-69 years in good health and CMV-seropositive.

The CDR3 loop is CASSPPRQNQPQHF. The CDR3 coding sequence is TGTGCCAGCAGCCCCCCCAGGCAAAATCAGCCCCAGCATTTT. The chain recombines TRBV7-2 with TRBJ1-5; no firm D call. The V end lost 5 bases, the J end lost 4 bases, and 12 bases lay between the germline ends. Germline V gene sequence: CDR1 SGHTA, CDR2 FQGNSA. This CDR3 is built from 14 residues.

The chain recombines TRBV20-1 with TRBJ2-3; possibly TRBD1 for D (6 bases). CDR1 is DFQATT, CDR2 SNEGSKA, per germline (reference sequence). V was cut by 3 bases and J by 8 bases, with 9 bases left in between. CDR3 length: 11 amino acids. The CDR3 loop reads CSAREQGTQYF. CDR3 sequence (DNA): TGCAGTGCTAGGGAACAGGGTACGCAGTATTTT.

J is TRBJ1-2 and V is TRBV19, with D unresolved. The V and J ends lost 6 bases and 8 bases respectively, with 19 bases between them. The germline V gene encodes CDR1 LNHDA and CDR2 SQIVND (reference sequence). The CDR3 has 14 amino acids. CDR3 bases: TGTGCCAGTAGGCGGGTTTTAGCTCCGGAGGGCTACACCTTC. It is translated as CASRRVLAPEGYTF.

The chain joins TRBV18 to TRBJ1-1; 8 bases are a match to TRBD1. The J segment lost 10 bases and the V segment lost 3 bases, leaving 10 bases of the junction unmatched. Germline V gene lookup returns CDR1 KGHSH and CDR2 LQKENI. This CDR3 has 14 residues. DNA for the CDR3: TGTGCCAGCTCACCGAGGGACAGGCCTCCGGGAGCTTTCTTT. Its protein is CASSPRDRPPGAFF.

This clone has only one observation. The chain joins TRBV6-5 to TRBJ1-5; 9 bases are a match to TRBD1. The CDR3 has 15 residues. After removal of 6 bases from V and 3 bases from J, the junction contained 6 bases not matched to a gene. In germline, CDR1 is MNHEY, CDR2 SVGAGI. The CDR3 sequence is CASRLDRGFNQPQHF. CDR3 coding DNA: TGTGCCAGCAGATTGGACAGGGGTTTCAATCAGCCCCAGCATTTT.

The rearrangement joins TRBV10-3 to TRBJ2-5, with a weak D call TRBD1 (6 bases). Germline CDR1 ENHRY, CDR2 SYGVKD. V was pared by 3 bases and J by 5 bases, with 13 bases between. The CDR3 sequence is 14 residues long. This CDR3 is CAISESGAGETQYF. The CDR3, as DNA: TGTGCCATCAGTGAATCAGGGGCCGGGGAGACCCAGTACTTC.

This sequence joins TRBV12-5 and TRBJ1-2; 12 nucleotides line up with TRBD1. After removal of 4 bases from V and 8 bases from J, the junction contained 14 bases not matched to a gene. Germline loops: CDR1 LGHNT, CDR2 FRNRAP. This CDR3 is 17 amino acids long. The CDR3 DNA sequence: TGTGCTAGTGGTTCGCCTGCCGGGACAGGGGGCTTAAGGGGCTACACCTTC. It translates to CASGSPAGTGGLRGYTF.

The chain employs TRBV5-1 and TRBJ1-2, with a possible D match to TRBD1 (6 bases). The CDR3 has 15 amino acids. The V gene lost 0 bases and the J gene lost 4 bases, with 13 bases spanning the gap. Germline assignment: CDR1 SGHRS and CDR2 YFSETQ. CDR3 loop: CASSLGQGIAYGYTF. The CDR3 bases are TGCGCCAGCAGCTTGGGCCAGGGGATTGCCTATGGCTACACCTTC. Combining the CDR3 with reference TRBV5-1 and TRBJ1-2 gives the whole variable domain KAGVTQTPRYLIKTRGQQVTLSCSPISGHRSVSWYQQTPGQGLQFLFEYFSETQRNKGNFPGRFSGRQFSNSRSEMNVSTLELGDSALYLCASSLGQGIAYGYTFGSGTRLTVV.

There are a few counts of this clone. CDR3 loop: CATAPRLAGELFF. Here the CDR3 DNA reads TGCGCTACTGCCCCAAGACTAGCCGGGGAGCTGTTTTTT. The V and J genes are TRBV10-1 and TRBJ2-2, with D possibly being TRBD2 (6 bases). The CDR3 is made up of 13 amino acids. Germline CDR1 is WNHNN and CDR2 is SYGVQD (reference sequence).

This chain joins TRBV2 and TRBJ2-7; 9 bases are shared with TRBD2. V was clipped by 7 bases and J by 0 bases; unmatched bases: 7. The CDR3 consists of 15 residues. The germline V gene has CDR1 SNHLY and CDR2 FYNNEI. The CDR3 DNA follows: TGTGCCAGCACGGAGGAACTAGCGGGCTCCTACGAGCAGTACTTC. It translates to CASTEELAGSYEQYF.

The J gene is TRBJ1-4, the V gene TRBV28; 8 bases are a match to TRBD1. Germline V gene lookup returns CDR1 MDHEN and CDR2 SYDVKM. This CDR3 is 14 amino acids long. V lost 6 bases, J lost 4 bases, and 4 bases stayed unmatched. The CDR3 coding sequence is TGTGCCAGCAGCTTCGACAGGGGTAATGAAAAACTGTTTTTT. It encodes CASSFDRGNEKLFF.

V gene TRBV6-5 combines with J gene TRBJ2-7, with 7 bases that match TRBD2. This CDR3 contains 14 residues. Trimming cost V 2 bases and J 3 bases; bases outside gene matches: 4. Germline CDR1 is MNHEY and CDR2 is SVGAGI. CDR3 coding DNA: TGTGCCAGCAGTTACCTAGGGGAGGGCTACGAGCAGTACTTC. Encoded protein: CASSYLGEGYEQYF.